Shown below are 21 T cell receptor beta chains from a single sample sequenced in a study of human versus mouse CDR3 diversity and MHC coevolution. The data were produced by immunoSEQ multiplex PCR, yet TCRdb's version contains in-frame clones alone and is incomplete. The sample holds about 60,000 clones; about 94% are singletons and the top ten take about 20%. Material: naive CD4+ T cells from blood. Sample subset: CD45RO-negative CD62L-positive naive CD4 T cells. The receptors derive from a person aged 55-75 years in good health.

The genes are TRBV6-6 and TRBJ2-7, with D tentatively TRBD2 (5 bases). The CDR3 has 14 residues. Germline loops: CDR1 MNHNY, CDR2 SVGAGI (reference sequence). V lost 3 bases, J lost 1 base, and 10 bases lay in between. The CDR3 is CASSYGADSYEQYF. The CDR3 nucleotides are TGTGCCAGCAGTTATGGAGCGGATTCCTACGAGCAGTACTTC.

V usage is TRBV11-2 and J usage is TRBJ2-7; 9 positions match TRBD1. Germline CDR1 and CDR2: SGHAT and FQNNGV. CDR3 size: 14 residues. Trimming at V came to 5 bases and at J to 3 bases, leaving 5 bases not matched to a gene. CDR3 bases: TGTGCCAGCAGCCCCGACAGGGGGATCTACGAGCAGTACTTC. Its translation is CASSPDRGIYEQYF.

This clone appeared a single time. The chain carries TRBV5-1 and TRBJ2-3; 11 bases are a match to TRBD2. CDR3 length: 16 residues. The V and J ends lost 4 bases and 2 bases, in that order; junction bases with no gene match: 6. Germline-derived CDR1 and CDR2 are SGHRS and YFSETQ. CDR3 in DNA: TGCGCCAGCAGCCCGGTAGCGGGAGGGTACACAGATACGCAGTATTTT. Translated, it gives CASSPVAGGYTDTQYF.

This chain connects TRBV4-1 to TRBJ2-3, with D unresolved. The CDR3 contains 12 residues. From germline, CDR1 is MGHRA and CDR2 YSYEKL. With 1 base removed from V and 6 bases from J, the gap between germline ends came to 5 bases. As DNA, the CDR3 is TGCGCCAGCAGCCAAGTAGTCGATACGCAGTATTTT. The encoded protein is CASSQVVDTQYF.

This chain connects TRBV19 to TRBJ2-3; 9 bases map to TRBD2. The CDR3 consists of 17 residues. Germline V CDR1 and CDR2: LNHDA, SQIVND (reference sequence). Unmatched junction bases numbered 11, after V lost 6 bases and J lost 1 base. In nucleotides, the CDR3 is TGTGCCAGTAGATCGTATGGCGGGAGGGCCGGCACAGATACGCAGTATTTT. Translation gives CASRSYGGRAGTDTQYF.

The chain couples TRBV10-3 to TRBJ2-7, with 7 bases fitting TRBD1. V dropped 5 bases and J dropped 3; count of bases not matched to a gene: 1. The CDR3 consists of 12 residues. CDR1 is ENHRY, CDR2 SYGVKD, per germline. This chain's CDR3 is CAISRDSYEQYF. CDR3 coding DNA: TGTGCCATCAGTCGGGACAGCTACGAGCAGTACTTC.

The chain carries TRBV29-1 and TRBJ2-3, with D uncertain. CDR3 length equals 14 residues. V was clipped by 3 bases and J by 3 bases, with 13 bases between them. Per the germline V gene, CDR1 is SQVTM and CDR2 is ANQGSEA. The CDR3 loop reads CSVEAPFQTDTQYF. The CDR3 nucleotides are TGCAGCGTTGAGGCCCCCTTTCAAACAGATACGCAGTATTTT.

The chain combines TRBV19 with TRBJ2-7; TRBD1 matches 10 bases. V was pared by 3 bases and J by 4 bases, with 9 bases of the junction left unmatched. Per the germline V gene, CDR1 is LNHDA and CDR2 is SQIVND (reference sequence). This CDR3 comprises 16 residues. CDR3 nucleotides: TGTGCCAGTAGTATCCCGGGGACAGGGGTAGCTTACGAGCAGTACTTC. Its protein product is CASSIPGTGVAYEQYF. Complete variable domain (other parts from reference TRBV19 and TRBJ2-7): DGGITQSPKYLFRKEGQNVTLSCEQNLNHDAMYWYRQDPGQGLRLIYYSQIVNDFQKGDIAEGYSVSREKKESFPLTVTSAQKNPTAFYLCASSIPGTGVAYEQYFGPGTRLTVT.

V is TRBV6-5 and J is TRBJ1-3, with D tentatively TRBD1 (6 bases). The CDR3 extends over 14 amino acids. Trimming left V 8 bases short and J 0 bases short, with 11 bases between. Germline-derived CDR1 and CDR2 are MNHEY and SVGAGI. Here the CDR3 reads CASAGDFSGNTIYF. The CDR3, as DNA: TGTGCCAGCGCAGGGGATTTCTCTGGAAACACCATATATTTT.

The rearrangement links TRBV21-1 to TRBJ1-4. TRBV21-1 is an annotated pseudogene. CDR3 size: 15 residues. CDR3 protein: CASSKSPGNNEKLFF. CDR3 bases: TGTGCCAGCAGCAAATCACCGGGGAACAATGAAAAACTGTTTTTT.

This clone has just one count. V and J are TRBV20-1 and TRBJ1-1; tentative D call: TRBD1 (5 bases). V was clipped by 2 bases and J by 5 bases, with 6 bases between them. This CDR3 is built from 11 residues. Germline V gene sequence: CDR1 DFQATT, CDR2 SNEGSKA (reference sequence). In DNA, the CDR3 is TGCAGTGCTAGACAGGGAACTGAAGCTTTCTTT. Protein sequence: CSARQGTEAFF.

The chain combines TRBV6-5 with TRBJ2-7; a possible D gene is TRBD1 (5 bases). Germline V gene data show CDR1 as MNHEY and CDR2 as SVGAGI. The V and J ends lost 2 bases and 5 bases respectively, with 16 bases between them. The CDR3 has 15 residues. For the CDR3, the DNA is TGTGCCAGCAGTTACCTCGGACAACCGTCGAACGAGCAGTACTTC. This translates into CASSYLGQPSNEQYF.

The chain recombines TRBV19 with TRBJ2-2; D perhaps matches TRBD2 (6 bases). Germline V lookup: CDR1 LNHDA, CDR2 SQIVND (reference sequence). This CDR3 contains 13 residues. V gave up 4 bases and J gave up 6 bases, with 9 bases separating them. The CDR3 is CASSTGLSGELFF. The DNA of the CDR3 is TGTGCCAGTAGTACGGGACTTTCCGGGGAGCTGTTTTTT.

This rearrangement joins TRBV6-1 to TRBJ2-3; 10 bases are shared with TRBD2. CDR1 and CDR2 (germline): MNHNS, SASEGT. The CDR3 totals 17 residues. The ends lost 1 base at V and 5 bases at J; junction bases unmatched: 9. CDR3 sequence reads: CASSEVGLAGDGDTQYF. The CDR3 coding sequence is TGTGCCAGCAGTGAAGTAGGGCTAGCGGGAGATGGAGATACGCAGTATTTT.

The CDR3 reads CAWSVGTGGWFEQYF. The CDR3 DNA reads as TGTGCCTGGAGTGTAGGGACAGGGGGCTGGTTCGAGCAGTACTTC. The chain recombines TRBV30 with TRBJ2-7; 12 nucleotides line up with TRBD1. J gave up 6 bases and V 0 bases, and 6 bases lay outside the gene matches. Germline V lookup: CDR1 GTSNPN, CDR2 SVGIG (reference sequence). The CDR3 runs to 15 residues.

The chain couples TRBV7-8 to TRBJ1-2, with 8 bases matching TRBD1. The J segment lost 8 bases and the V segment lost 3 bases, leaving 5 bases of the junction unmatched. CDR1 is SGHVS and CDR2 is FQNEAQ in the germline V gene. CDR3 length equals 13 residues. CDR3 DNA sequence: TGTGCCAGCAGCTTCGACAGGGGACAAGGCTACACCTTC. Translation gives CASSFDRGQGYTF. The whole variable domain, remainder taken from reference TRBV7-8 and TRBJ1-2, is GAGVSQSPRYKVAKRGQDVALRCDPISGHVSLFWYQQALGQGPEFLTYFQNEAQLDKSGLPSDRFFAERPEGSVSTLKIQRTQQEDSAVYLCASSFDRGQGYTFGSGTRLTVV.

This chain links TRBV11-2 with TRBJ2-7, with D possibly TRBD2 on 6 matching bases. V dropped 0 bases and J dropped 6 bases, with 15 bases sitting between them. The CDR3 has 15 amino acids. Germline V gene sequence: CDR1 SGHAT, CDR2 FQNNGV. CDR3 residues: CASSLELGGLVEQYF. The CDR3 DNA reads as TGTGCCAGCAGCTTAGAGCTCGGGGGATTGGTCGAGCAGTACTTC. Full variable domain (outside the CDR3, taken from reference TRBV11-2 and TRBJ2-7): EAGVAQSPRYKIIEKRQSVAFWCNPISGHATLYWYQQILGQGPKLLIQFQNNGVVDDSQLPKDRFSAERLKGVDSTLKIQPAKLEDSAVYLCASSLELGGLVEQYFGPGTRLTVT.

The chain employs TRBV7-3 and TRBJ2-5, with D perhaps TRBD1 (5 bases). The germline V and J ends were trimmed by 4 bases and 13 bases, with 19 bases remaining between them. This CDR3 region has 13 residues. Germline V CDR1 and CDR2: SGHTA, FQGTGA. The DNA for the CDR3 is TGTGCCAGCAGCTCGCTGGCAGGGTCACCGCTGTACTTC. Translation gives CASSSLAGSPLYF.

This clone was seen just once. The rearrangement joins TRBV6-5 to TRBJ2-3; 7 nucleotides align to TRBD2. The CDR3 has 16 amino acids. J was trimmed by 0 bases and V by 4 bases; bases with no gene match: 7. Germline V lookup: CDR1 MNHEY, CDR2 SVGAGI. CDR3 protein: CASSSPSGPSTDTQYF. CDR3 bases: TGTGCCAGCAGTTCCCCTAGCGGTCCTAGCACAGATACGCAGTATTTT.

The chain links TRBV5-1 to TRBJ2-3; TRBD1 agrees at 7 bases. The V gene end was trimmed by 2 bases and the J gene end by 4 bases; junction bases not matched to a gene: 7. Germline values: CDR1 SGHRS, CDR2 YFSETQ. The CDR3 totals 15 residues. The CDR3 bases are TGCGCCAGCAGCTTCAGGGGGAGTGCCGCAGATACGCAGTATTTT. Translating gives CASSFRGSAADTQYF.

The DNA of the CDR3 is TGTGCCAGTAGCGAACTAGCGGGAGGGTGGACGGATACGCAGTATTTT. Protein sequence: CASSELAGGWTDTQYF. The rearrangement links TRBV19 to TRBJ2-3, with 13 bases aligning to TRBD2. From germline, CDR1 is LNHDA and CDR2 SQIVND (reference sequence). After removal of 6 bases from V and 6 bases from J, the junction contained 9 bases not matched to a gene. The CDR3 sequence is 16 residues long.